Listed here is a single TCR beta chain. Its specificity is unknown. Trimming shortened V by 0 bases and J by 7 bases, and 12 bases separated the two germline ends. The germline V gene has CDR1 LGHNA and CDR2 YSLEER. The CDR3 is 14 amino acids. This sample is drawn from a study of blood T cells in healthy people across ages. A second about 7 to 12 cycle PCR used barcoded and J-beta primers. There were at least 3 million CDR3-containing paired-end reads obtained from each sample. One entry per CDR3 protein results from TCRdb running MiXCR on the 5' RACE reads. The sample records 1.4 million or so distinct CDR3 sequences, around 40% being singletons. Overall study results and limits: Reliance upon unsorted PBMCs precluded definitive naive versus antigen-experienced comparison. Whereas aged donors had fewer naive CD4+ cells, long-lived donors had more of them and higher diversity.

This sequence was found in a woman aged 18-30 years in good health. The chain carries TRBV4-3 and TRBJ2-5; no reliable D call. The specimen was blood. This chain's CDR3 is CASSQDSVSLTQYF. The CDR3 nucleotides are TGCGCCAGCAGCCAAGATTCTGTTAGCTTGACCCAGTACTTC.